The 8 T cell receptor beta chains listed next were all sequenced from one sample in a study of cytomegalovirus exposure and HLA in healthy donors. The method was immunoSEQ multiplex PCR; TCRdb's version includes in-frame clones alone and lacks a portion of them. The profile shows about 58,000 clones, about 92% of them singletons. The source material was PBMCs. All receptors derive from a man aged 18 to 29 in good health and CMV-seronegative.

V is TRBV28 and J is TRBJ1-2, with 8 bases lining up with TRBD1. Germline CDR1 reads MDHEN; CDR2 reads SYDVKM. Trimming removed 6 bases from V and 1 base from J; junction bases left unmatched: 4. The CDR3 extends over 14 amino acids. DNA for the CDR3: TGTGCCAGCAGATTGGACAGGGTTAACTATGGCTACACCTTC. Residues: CASRLDRVNYGYTF.

The CDR3, as DNA: TGCAGCGTTGAAGATGGGTCGACTAGCGGGAGTATGAGAACGCAGTATTTT. This sequence encodes CSVEDGSTSGSMRTQYF. This chain joins TRBV29-1 and TRBJ2-3; the match to TRBD2 covers 12 bases. CDR3 length: 17 amino acids. V shed 0 bases and J 9 bases; nucleotides not matched to a gene: 13. Looked up from germline, CDR1 is SQVTM and CDR2 is ANQGSEA.

In nucleotides, the CDR3 is TGCGCCAGCAGCTTGGAATCGATAGCGAACACCGGGGAGCTGTTTTTT. The encoded protein is CASSLESIANTGELFF. The chain employs TRBV5-1 and TRBJ2-2; D ambiguous. V lost 0 bases and J 0 bases, leaving 9 bases between the germline ends. The CDR3 sequence is 16 residues long. Germline assignment: CDR1 SGHRS and CDR2 YFSETQ.

This chain connects TRBV14 to TRBJ2-2; 9 positions match TRBD1. The germline gives CDR1 SGHDN, CDR2 FVKESK. The CDR3 has 16 amino acids. V shed 2 bases and J 5 bases; nucleotides not matched to a gene: 6. The CDR3 region is CASSQTTGGITGELFF. CDR3 in DNA: TGTGCCAGCAGCCAAACGACAGGGGGTATAACCGGGGAGCTGTTTTTT.

This rearrangement joins TRBV27 to TRBJ2-6, with 7 positions matching TRBD1. Germline CDR1 is MNHEY and CDR2 is SMNVEV (reference sequence). There are 15 residues in the CDR3. With V trimmed by 4 bases and J by 4 bases, 4 bases remained unmatched. CDR3 nucleotides: TGTGCCAGCAGTTCCGAGGGGGCCGGGGCCAACGTCCTGACTTTC. This sequence encodes CASSSEGAGANVLTF.

The chain employs TRBV13 and TRBJ2-3, with D perhaps matching TRBD1 (5 bases). Looked up from germline, CDR1 is PRHDT and CDR2 is FYEKMQ (reference sequence). The CDR3 is 15 amino acids. The V end lost 3 bases, the J end lost 3 bases, and 13 bases lay between the germline ends. As DNA, the CDR3 is TGTGCCAGCAGCTTCCCGGGTACAGGTACAGATACGCAGTATTTT. As protein: CASSFPGTGTDTQYF.

J is TRBJ2-1 and V is TRBV5-1; TRBD2 aligns across 9 bases. J gave up 8 bases and V 5 bases, and 5 bases lay outside the gene matches. Germline loops: CDR1 SGHRS, CDR2 YFSETQ. The CDR3 loop spans 13 amino acids. In nucleotides, the CDR3 is TGCGCCAGCAGATTAGCGGGAGTAGATGAGCAGTTCTTC. Amino acid sequence: CASRLAGVDEQFF.

J is TRBJ1-2 and V is TRBV6-5; 9 positions agree with TRBD1. The germline gives CDR1 MNHEY, CDR2 SVGAGI. J lost 6 bases, V lost 10 bases, and 6 bases had no gene match. The CDR3 extends over 12 amino acids. The CDR3 loop reads CATGTGLDGYTF. The CDR3 region has the DNA TGTGCCACGGGGACAGGGTTGGATGGCTACACCTTC.